This TCR beta chain was sequenced during a study of HIV-infected patients and healthy controls. MiXCR, run by TCRdb on the 5' RACE reads, gives a single entry per CDR3 protein. The table records tens of thousands of distinct CDR3 sequences, about 19% of them present only once. The CDR3 runs 15 residues. The V gene's germline CDR1 is MNHEY and CDR2 SMNVEV (reference sequence). After removal of 1 base from V and 10 bases from J, the junction contained 8 bases not matched to a gene. This clonotype came up many times. The sequenced material came from CD4+ T cells from blood. This chain joins TRBV27 and TRBJ2-3; 10 nucleotides match TRBD2. The clonotype was recovered from a human donor in good health. This CDR3 reads CASSLYSGRDRAQYF. In DNA form, the CDR3 reads TGTGCCAGCAGTTTATACAGCGGGAGGGACAGAGCGCAGTATTTT.